This T cell receptor (beta chain) comes out of a study of identical twins. The CDR3 has 15 residues. V gave up 1 base and J gave up 0 bases, with 10 bases separating them. From germline, CDR1 is LGHNA and CDR2 YSLEER. Template switching added a universal primer binding site, and final cDNA carried unique molecular identifiers. TCRdb fed the 5' RACE reads into MiXCR, producing one record per CDR3 protein. The table includes some 210,000 distinct CDR3 sequences, roughly 15% detected once. Whole-study results and caveats: Insertions ran lower in abundant cord blood beta clonotypes, though not in memory repertoires.

On this clonotype: Its specificity is not known.

These data are also associated with another study on T cells expressing NK-cell markers. That work adds: The study left the HCMV specificity of expanded NKG2C+ T cell clones unresolved.

Sequencing was carried out using CD8+ T cells sorted from blood. This rearrangement joins TRBV4-3 to TRBJ2-7; D remains unclear. The TCR originated in a woman aged 18-35 years in good health. The CDR3 DNA reads as TGCGCCAGCAGCCAAGGGGATTCCTCCTCCTACGAGCAGTACTTC. It is translated as CASSQGDSSSYEQYF.